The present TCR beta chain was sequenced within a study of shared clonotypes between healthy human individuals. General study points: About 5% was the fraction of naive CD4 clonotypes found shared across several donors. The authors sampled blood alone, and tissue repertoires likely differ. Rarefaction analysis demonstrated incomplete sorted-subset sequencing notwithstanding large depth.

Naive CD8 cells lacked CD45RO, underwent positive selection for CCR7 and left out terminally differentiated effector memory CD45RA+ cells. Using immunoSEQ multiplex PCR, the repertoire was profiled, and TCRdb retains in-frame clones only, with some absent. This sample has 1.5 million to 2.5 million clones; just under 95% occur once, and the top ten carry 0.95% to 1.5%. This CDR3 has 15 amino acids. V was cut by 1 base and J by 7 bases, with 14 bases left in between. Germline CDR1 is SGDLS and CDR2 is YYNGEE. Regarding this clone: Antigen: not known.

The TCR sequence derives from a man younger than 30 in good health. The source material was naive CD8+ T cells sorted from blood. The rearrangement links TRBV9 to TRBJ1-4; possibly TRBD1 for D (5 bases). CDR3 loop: CASSVSREGSEKLFF. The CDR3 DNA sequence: TGTGCCAGCAGCGTATCAAGGGAGGGGAGTGAAAAACTGTTTTTT.